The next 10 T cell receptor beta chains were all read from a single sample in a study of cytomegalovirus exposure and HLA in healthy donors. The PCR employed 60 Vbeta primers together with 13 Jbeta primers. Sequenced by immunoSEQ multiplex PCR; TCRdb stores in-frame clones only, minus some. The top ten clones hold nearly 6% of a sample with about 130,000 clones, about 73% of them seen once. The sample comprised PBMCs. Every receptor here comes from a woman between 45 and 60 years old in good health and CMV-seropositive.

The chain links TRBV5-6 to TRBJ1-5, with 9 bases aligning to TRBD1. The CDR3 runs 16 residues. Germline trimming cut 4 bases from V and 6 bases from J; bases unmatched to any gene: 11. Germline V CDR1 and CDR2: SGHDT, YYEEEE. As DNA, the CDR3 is TGTGCCAGCAGCCAAAGCACAGGGGGCTGGAGTCAGCCCCAGCATTTT. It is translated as CASSQSTGGWSQPQHF.

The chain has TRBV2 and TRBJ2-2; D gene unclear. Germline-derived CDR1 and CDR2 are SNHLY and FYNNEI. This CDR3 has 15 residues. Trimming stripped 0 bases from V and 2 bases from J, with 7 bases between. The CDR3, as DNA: TGTGCCAGCAGTGAAGCGCGTAGAAACACCGGGGAGCTGTTTTTT. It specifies CASSEARRNTGELFF. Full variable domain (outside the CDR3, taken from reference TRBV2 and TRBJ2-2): EPEVTQTPSHQVTQMGQEVILRCVPISNHLYFYWYRQILGQKVEFLVSFYNNEISEKSEIFDDQFSVERPDGSNFTLKIRSTKLEDSAMYFCASSEARRNTGELFFGEGSRLTVL.

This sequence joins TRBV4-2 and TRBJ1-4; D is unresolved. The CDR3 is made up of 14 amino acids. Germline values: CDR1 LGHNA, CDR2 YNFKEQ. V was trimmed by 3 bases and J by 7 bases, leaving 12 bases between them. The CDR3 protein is CASSQPGSSEKLFF. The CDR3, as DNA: TGTGCCAGCAGCCAGCCCGGGTCTTCTGAAAAACTGTTTTTT.

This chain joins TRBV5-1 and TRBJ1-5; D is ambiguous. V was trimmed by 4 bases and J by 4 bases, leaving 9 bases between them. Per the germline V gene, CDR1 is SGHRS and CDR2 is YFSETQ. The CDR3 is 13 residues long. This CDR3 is CASSPDLNQPQHF. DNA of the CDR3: TGCGCCAGCAGCCCAGATTTAAATCAGCCCCAGCATTTT.

CDR3 in amino acids: CAWGGNTGELFF. The CDR3 bases are TGTGCCTGGGGCGGGAACACCGGGGAGCTGTTTTTT. The gene calls are TRBV30 and TRBJ2-2; D is uncertain. V dropped 5 bases and J dropped 1 base, with 5 bases sitting between them. This CDR3 has 12 amino acids. CDR1 is GTSNPN, CDR2 SVGIG, per germline (reference sequence).

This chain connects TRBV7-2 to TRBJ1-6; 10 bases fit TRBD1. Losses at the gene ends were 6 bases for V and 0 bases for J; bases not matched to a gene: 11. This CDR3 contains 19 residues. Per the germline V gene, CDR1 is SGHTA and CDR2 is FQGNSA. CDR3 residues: CASRLTGQGFSSYNSPLHF. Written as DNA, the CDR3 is TGTGCCAGCAGGCTAACGGGACAGGGGTTTAGCTCCTATAATTCACCCCTCCACTTT.

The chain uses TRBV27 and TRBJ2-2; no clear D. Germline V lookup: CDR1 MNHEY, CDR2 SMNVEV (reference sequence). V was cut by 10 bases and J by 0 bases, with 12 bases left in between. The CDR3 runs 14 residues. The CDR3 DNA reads TGTGCCACAACCCGGTTCGCGAACACCGGGGAGCTGTTTTTT. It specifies CATTRFANTGELFF.

The CDR3 sequence is CASSWRRGTGGAEYGYTF. The CDR3, as DNA: TGTGCCAGCAGCTGGAGGAGGGGGACAGGGGGCGCCGAGTATGGCTACACCTTC. The rearrangement uses TRBV11-3 and TRBJ1-2; 12 positions match TRBD1. CDR3 length: 18 residues. The V gene end was trimmed by 4 bases and the J gene end by 5 bases; junction bases not matched to a gene: 14. Germline CDR1 is SGHNT and CDR2 is YENEEA.

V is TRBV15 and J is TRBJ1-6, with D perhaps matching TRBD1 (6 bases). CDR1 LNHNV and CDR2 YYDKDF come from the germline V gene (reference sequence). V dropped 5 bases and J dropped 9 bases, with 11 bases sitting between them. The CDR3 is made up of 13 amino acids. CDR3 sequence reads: CATSRGAGSPLHF. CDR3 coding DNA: TGTGCCACCAGCCGGGGGGCGGGTTCACCCCTCCACTTT.

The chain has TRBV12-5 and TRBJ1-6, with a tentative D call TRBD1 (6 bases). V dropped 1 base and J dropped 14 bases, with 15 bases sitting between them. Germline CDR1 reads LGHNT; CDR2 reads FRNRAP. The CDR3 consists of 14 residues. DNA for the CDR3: TGTGCTAGTGGTTTGGGGAACAGGGCTCTCACCCTCCACTTT. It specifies CASGLGNRALTLHF.